The clone carrying this T cell receptor beta chain came up many times. Arm-PCR with iRepertoire HTBI primers amplified the CDR3 regions for these TCR beta libraries. TCRdb fed the multiplex PCR reads into MiXCR, producing one record per CDR3 protein. The data hold 550,000 to 700,000 distinct CDR3 sequences, with around 15% observed a single time. The data stem from a study of regulatory T cells in long-lasting Graves disease. This sample's time point: newly diagnosed GD, antithyroid drugs for less than 3 months. RNA isolated from PBMCs was used to make the TCR library. Trimming removed 2 bases from V and 1 base from J; junction bases left unmatched: 5. Germline CDR1 and CDR2: LGHDT and YNNKEL (reference sequence). The CDR3 is 16 residues long. This sample was shared with a second study, whose subject was T cells in Graves' hyperthyroidism and ophthalmopathy. That source reports: Initially, a first-round RT-PCR of the TCR CDR3 employed the HTBI primer set.

Sequencing was performed on peripheral blood mononuclear cells (PBMCs), taken at new diagnosis, from a patient treated with antithyroid drugs. This sequence was found in a man aged 18-30 years with Graves disease. The rearrangement links TRBV3-1 to TRBJ2-1; the match to TRBD2 covers 7 bases. The CDR3, as DNA: TGTGCCAGCAGCCAAAGGGCCGGGGGGTCCTACAATGAGCAGTTCTTC. Protein sequence: CASSQRAGGSYNEQFF.